This TCR beta chain was retrieved from a study of T-cell memory formation after mild COVID-19. The length of the CDR3 is 14 residues. Trimming removed 7 bases at V and 4 bases at J, with 13 bases between. TCR alpha and TCR beta cDNA libraries carrying sample barcodes and UMIs were produced by 5'RACE using constant-segment primers. TCRdb re-analysed the 5' RACE reads in MiXCR, keeping a single row per CDR3 protein. The sample has about 420,000 distinct CDR3 sequences, around 22% seen once. In this sample, this clonotype turned up a few times. V is TRBV12-3 or TRBV12-4 and J is TRBJ2-2, with D possibly TRBD1 on 5 matching bases. This sequence was found in an adult woman who had mild COVID-19 (a few samples of this study predate the infection). Cell type and time point are not known. Sequencing input: PBMCs or a T cell subset sorted from them (not recorded which). CDR3 DNA sequence: TGTGCCAGCACCTTGACAGTAACCACCGGGGAGCTGTTTTTT. This sequence encodes CASTLTVTTGELFF.